This record looks at one TCR beta chain sequence and its context. 13 Jbeta primers and 60 Vbeta primers were used for the PCR. The data were produced by immunoSEQ multiplex PCR, yet TCRdb's version contains in-frame clones alone and is incomplete. The data contain fewer than 250,000 clones, more than 75% of them singletons. The source of the sample is a study of cytomegalovirus exposure and HLA in healthy donors. This clonotype was sampled from a woman younger than 30 in good health and CMV-seronegative. Sequenced input: PBMCs.

The CDR3 nucleotides are TGTGCCAGCAGCTTCTCTACTATTAACACTGAAGCTTTCTTT. Protein: CASSFSTINTEAFF. The chain uses TRBV5-4 and TRBJ1-1; D remains ambiguous. CDR1 SGHNT and CDR2 YYREEE come from the germline V gene (reference sequence). V was trimmed by 2 bases and J by 2 bases, leaving 10 bases between them. This CDR3 is built from 14 residues.